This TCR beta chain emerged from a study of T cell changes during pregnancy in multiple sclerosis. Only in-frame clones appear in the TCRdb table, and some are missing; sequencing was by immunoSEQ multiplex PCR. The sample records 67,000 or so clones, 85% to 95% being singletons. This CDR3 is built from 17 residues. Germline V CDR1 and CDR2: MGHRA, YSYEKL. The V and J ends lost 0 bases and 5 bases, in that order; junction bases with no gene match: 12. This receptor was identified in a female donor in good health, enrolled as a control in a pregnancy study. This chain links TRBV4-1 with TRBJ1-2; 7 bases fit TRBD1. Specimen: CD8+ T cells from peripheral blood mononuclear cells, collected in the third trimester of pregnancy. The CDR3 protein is CASSQEKPAGGRYGYTF. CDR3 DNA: TGCGCCAGCAGCCAAGAGAAGCCGGCAGGGGGGAGGTATGGCTACACCTTC.